This T cell receptor beta chain was found in a study of blood T cell repertoires in COVID-19. Study-wide background: The samples span acute and convalescent COVID-19 from the United States, Italy and Spain. PBMCs, B-cell-depleted T cells, or T cells provided the cDNA or gDNA that made up the material.

Sequencing used immunoSEQ multiplex PCR; TCRdb keeps in-frame clones, though not all of them. The data show under 200,000 clones, about 85% seen once. A word on this clone: Other nucleotide sequences in the sample specify the same CDR3.

This CDR3 region has 13 residues. Germline V gene data show CDR1 as SGDLS and CDR2 as YYNGEE. Trimming cost V 0 bases and J 5 bases, with 6 bases left between them. Sequenced: peripheral blood. The V and J genes are TRBV9 and TRBJ1-5; D is unresolved. This sequence was found in a man aged 55 to 69 with active or convalescent COVID-19. The CDR3 coding sequence is TGTGCCAGCAGCGTAGATCCTGATCAGCCCCAGCATTTT. Protein sequence: CASSVDPDQPQHF.